Listed below are T cell receptor beta chains from one sample, sequenced in a study of T-cell memory formation after mild COVID-19. TCRdb re-derived calls from the 5' RACE reads in MiXCR, one entry per CDR3 protein. In the table there are about 500,000 distinct CDR3 sequences, 20% of which are singletons. The sample taken for sequencing was PBMCs or a T cell subset sorted from them (not recorded which). These receptors came from an adult woman who had mild COVID-19 (a few samples of this study predate the infection). Cell type and time point are not known. CDR3s include the opening cysteine and the closing phenylalanine or tryptophan. The D gene is left open where the match is weak. Some rows mark clone size as missing; the rest say once, few, many or name a class of expanded clone.

J	size	D	V	CDR3	DNA
TRBJ2-3	-	TRBD2	TRBV15	CATSDRELAASTDTQYF	TGTGCCACCAGCGACCGGGAGCTAGCGGCTAGCACAGATACGCAGTATTTT
TRBJ2-7	few	TRBD2	TRBV5-1	CASSLWDYSYEQYF	TGCGCCAGCAGCCTTTGGGACTACTCTTACGAGCAGTACTTC
TRBJ1-2	-	-	TRBV19	CASSAVAQGNYGYTF	TGTGCCAGTAGTGCGGTTGCACAGGGAAACTATGGCTACACCTTC
TRBJ1-1	few	TRBD1	TRBV12-3/TRBV12-4	CASRTGTGQTEAFF	TGTGCCAGCAGAACCGGGACAGGTCAGACTGAAGCTTTCTTT
TRBJ2-3	-	TRBD1	TRBV5-1	CASRPGQGSTDTQYF	TGCGCCAGCAGACCTGGACAGGGCAGCACAGATACGCAGTATTTT
TRBJ2-5	-	TRBD1	TRBV20-1	CSARDDNNGQAAQETQYF	TGCAGTGCTAGAGACGATAATAACGGACAGGCCGCCCAAGAGACCCAGTACTTC
TRBJ2-7	-	-	TRBV6-5	CASSLYGGFSYEQYF	TGTGCCAGCAGCCTGTATGGAGGATTCTCCTACGAGCAGTACTTC
TRBJ2-1	-	-	TRBV5-1	CASSLDRASYNEQFF	TGCGCCAGCAGCTTGGACAGGGCTTCCTACAATGAGCAGTTCTTC
TRBJ2-1	few	TRBD2	TRBV7-6	CASSLSGGNNEQFF	TGTGCCAGCAGCCTTAGCGGGGGGAACAATGAGCAGTTCTTC
TRBJ2-7	few	-	TRBV7-8	CASSLVNRETYEQYF	TGTGCCAGCAGCTTAGTAAACAGGGAAACCTACGAGCAGTACTTC
TRBJ1-1	-	-	TRBV7-3	CASSPAKSSTEAFF	TGTGCCAGCAGCCCAGCAAAAAGTTCCACTGAAGCTTTCTTT
TRBJ2-7	-	-	TRBV15	CATSTTGSPYREQYF	TGTGCCACCAGCACCACAGGTTCCCCTTATCGGGAGCAGTACTTC
TRBJ1-2	-	-	TRBV7-9	CASSSTAPNYGYTF	TGTGCCAGCAGCTCGACAGCCCCTAACTATGGCTACACCTTC
TRBJ1-6	-	TRBD1	TRBV30	CAWSTTGGYSPLHF	TGTGCCTGGAGTACGACAGGGGGCTACTCACCCCTCCACTTT
TRBJ1-2	few	-	TRBV30	CAWSGQRGYGYTF	TGTGCCTGGAGTGGGCAGCGTGGGTATGGCTACACCTTC
TRBJ1-1	-	-	TRBV7-9	CASSLDRSIRNTEAFF	TGTGCCAGCAGCTTAGACAGGTCGATCCGAAACACTGAAGCTTTCTTT
TRBJ1-4	-	-	TRBV29-1	CSASIGEKLFF	TGCAGCGCTAGTATCGGGGAAAAACTGTTTTTT
TRBJ2-1	few	TRBD2	TRBV4-1	CASSPGPGAGGSYNEQFF	TGCGCCAGCAGCCCTGGCCCAGGAGCGGGGGGGTCCTACAATGAGCAGTTCTTC
TRBJ2-3	-	-	TRBV12-3/TRBV12-4	CASAHTDTQYF	TGTGCCAGCGCTCACACAGATACGCAGTATTTT
TRBJ2-7	few	TRBD1	TRBV19	CASSVSGQGGEQYF	TGTGCCAGTAGTGTCTCGGGACAGGGTGGCGAGCAGTACTTC
TRBJ2-1	few	-	TRBV24-1	CATSDLGIRGSLDEQFF	TGTGCCACCAGTGATTTGGGCATTCGGGGTTCATTGGATGAGCAGTTCTTC
TRBJ2-2	-	TRBD2	TRBV12-3/TRBV12-4	CASSRTSGGAGTGELFF	TGTGCCAGCAGTCGGACTAGCGGGGGCGCGGGCACCGGGGAGCTGTTTTTT
TRBJ2-7	few	TRBD2	TRBV12-3/TRBV12-4	CASSRSGGALEQYF	TGTGCCAGCAGTCGTAGCGGGGGGGCCCTCGAGCAGTACTTC
TRBJ1-6	-	-	TRBV27	CASMMAGIHYNSPLHF	TGTGCCAGCATGATGGCAGGGATCCATTATAATTCACCCCTCCACTTT
TRBJ2-1	-	TRBD1	TRBV24-1	CATSDRTGLNDEQFF	TGTGCCACCAGTGACCGGACAGGGCTTAACGATGAGCAGTTCTTC
TRBJ1-5	few	-	TRBV20-1	CSARYLANQPQHF	TGCAGTGCTAGGTATCTAGCCAATCAGCCCCAGCATTTT
TRBJ1-4	-	TRBD1	TRBV20-1	CSARDAARQGSTNEKLFF	TGCAGTGCTAGAGATGCCGCTCGACAGGGTTCGACTAATGAAAAACTGTTTTTT
TRBJ2-7	-	-	TRBV5-1	CASSPLGLPPTGQYF	TGCGCCAGCAGCCCACTTGGGCTACCCCCGACGGGGCAGTACTTC
TRBJ2-1	-	TRBD2	TRBV3-1	CASKSGGPEFF	TGTGCCAGCAAGAGCGGGGGGCCCGAGTTCTTC
TRBJ1-1	few	-	TRBV4-1	CASSQDLTNKAFF	TGCGCCAGCAGCCAAGATCTGACCAACAAAGCTTTCTTT
TRBJ2-7	few	-	TRBV18	CASSPAAQVYEQYF	TGTGCCAGCTCACCCGCGGCGCAGGTATACGAGCAGTACTTC
TRBJ2-3	few	TRBD1	TRBV11-2	CASSPLPGQDTDTQYF	TGTGCCAGCAGCCCGCTACCGGGACAGGACACAGATACGCAGTATTTT
TRBJ2-1	-	TRBD1	TRBV7-8	CASSGKQGGPYNEQFF	TGTGCCAGCAGCGGCAAACAGGGGGGCCCCTACAATGAGCAGTTCTTC
TRBJ2-1	-	-	TRBV27	CASSYSRFNEQFF	TGTGCCAGCAGTTACAGTCGTTTCAATGAGCAGTTCTTC
TRBJ1-4	few	-	TRBV6-1	CASSEALPSGDNEKLFF	TGTGCCAGCAGTGAAGCGCTACCGTCGGGCGATAATGAAAAACTGTTTTTT
TRBJ2-5	-	TRBD2	TRBV24-1	CATSDRGSGGAEETQYF	TGTGCCACCAGTGACCGGGGGAGCGGGGGGGCCGAGGAGACCCAGTACTTC
TRBJ2-7	medium-sized	-	TRBV7-9	CASGTVYEQYF	TGTGCCTCCGGGACGGTTTACGAGCAGTACTTC
TRBJ2-7	few	-	TRBV4-3	CASSSGSSEQYF	TGCGCCAGCAGCTCCGGGAGCAGCGAGCAGTACTTC
TRBJ2-3	-	TRBD2	TRBV24-1	CATSDRSGSGLDTQYF	TGTGCCACCAGTGATCGAAGCGGGAGCGGATTAGATACGCAGTATTTT
TRBJ1-1	-	-	TRBV6-2/TRBV6-3	CASRPTGKENTEAFF	TGTGCCAGCAGGCCTACAGGGAAGGAGAACACTGAAGCTTTCTTT
TRBJ2-2	few	-	TRBV28	CATFIDGGELFF	TGTGCCACCTTTATAGATGGCGGGGAGCTGTTTTTT
TRBJ1-3	-	-	TRBV6-6	CASSYSRSASPSGNTIYF	TGTGCCAGCAGTTACTCGAGGTCCGCCAGCCCCTCTGGAAACACCATATATTTT
TRBJ2-5	-	-	TRBV11-2	CASSLDSFGGREQETQYF	TGTGCCAGCAGCTTAGATTCTTTTGGGGGCAGGGAACAGGAGACCCAGTACTTC
TRBJ1-1	few	TRBD1	TRBV5-1	CASSIRQGNTEAFF	TGCGCCAGCAGCATACGACAGGGGAACACTGAAGCTTTCTTT
TRBJ1-2	-	-	TRBV6-2/TRBV6-3	CASSYGTRYGYTF	TGTGCCAGCAGTTACGGGACCCGCTATGGCTACACCTTC
TRBJ2-3	few	TRBD2	TRBV9	CASSAGLGLGDTQYF	TGTGCCAGCAGCGCGGGACTAGGTTTGGGCGATACGCAGTATTTT
TRBJ2-1	many	-	TRBV20-1	CSAGEAGGGYNEQFF	TGCAGTGCTGGGGAAGCTGGCGGAGGGTACAATGAGCAGTTCTTC
TRBJ2-5	many	-	TRBV29-1	CSVAETGATQYF	TGCAGCGTTGCCGAGACGGGGGCGACCCAGTACTTC
TRBJ2-2	many	-	TRBV7-3	CASSPGQTNTGELFF	TGTGCCAGCAGCCCTGGACAGACGAACACCGGGGAGCTGTTTTTT
TRBJ2-3	few	-	TRBV3-1	CASSPRHERHTDTQYF	TGTGCCAGCAGCCCGCGACATGAACGACACACAGATACGCAGTATTTT
TRBJ1-2	few	TRBD1	TRBV20-1	CSAPGGSRGGYTF	TGCAGTGCCCCAGGGGGCTCCCGGGGTGGCTACACCTTC
TRBJ1-1	few	-	TRBV30	CAWKYRKNTEAFF	TGTGCCTGGAAGTACCGAAAGAACACTGAAGCTTTCTTT
TRBJ1-5	-	-	TRBV3-1	CASSQGVTNQPQHF	TGTGCCAGCAGCCAGGGGGTGACCAATCAGCCCCAGCATTTT
TRBJ2-7	-	-	TRBV12-3/TRBV12-4	CASSSEAPYEQYF	TGTGCCAGCAGTTCGGAAGCCCCCTACGAGCAGTACTTC
TRBJ2-5	-	-	TRBV6-2/TRBV6-3	CASSYGGSQETQYF	TGTGCCAGCAGTTACGGGGGCAGTCAAGAGACCCAGTACTTC
TRBJ2-3	few	-	TRBV27	CASRTKAMSTDTQYF	TGTGCCAGCAGAACGAAGGCCATGAGCACAGATACGCAGTATTTT
TRBJ1-2	-	-	TRBV14	CASSPAEWPRGSYGYTF	TGTGCCAGCAGCCCTGCTGAGTGGCCCCGGGGGAGTTATGGCTACACCTTC
TRBJ1-5	few	-	TRBV4-1	CASSQDMTNNQPQHF	TGCGCCAGCAGCCAAGATATGACAAATAATCAGCCCCAGCATTTT
TRBJ2-3	many	TRBD2	TRBV11-2	CASSFSGAPRDTQYF	TGTGCCAGCAGCTTTAGCGGGGCCCCCCGCGATACGCAGTATTTT